These 18 T cell receptor beta chains were sequenced from one sample in a study of T-cell memory formation after mild COVID-19 (dated by TCRdb to about 2021). The library was generated by 5' RACE. Sequencing used an Illumina NovaSeq 6000. TCRdb reran the public reads through fastp at Q25 and MiXCR, keeping productive beta chains. Records with the same CDR3 protein are collapsed into one entry carrying the most frequent genes and DNA. For this sample there are about 160,000 distinct CDR3 sequences; roughly 28% appear just once. The ten most abundant clones make up more than 10% of the sample. The sequenced sample consisted of PBMCs or a T cell subset sorted from them (not recorded which). Receptors originate from an adult woman who had mild COVID-19 (a few samples of this study predate the infection). The sample titles of this study are shuffled in the database, so cell type and time point are left out; the donor was told from shared clones.

This clonotype was recorded a few times. At one end, the junction sequence differs from germline, possibly due to a read error. DNA for the CDR3: TGTGCCAGCAGCTTAGAAGCTTTAGGGGGCGGCACTGAAGTTTTCTTT. The encoded protein is CASSLEALGGGTEVFF. V is TRBV7-2 and J is TRBJ1-1, with 7 bases lining up with TRBD1. Germline V gives CDR1 SGHTA, CDR2 FQGNSA. The CDR3 loop spans 16 amino acids.

This chain links TRBV24-1 with TRBJ1-1; D is unresolved. CDR1 and CDR2 from the germline V gene are KGHDR and SFDVKD. Trimming left V 5 bases short and J 4 bases short, with 7 bases between. The CDR3 is made up of 12 amino acids. In DNA, the CDR3 is TGTGCCACCAGTGGGCAGGCCACTGAAGCTTTCTTT. Residues: CATSGQATEAFF.

The rearrangement uses TRBV28 and TRBJ1-5; unclear D gene. V shed 5 bases and J shed 7 bases, with 12 bases lying between them. This CDR3 has 13 amino acids. The germline CDR1 and CDR2 sequences are MDHEN and SYDVKM. CDR3 sequence reads: CASSPHGEQPQHF. The CDR3 nucleotides are TGTGCCAGCAGTCCCCACGGGGAGCAGCCCCAGCATTTT.

The chain joins TRBV5-1 to TRBJ2-7; 9 nucleotides align to TRBD2. The V gene's germline CDR1 is SGHRS and CDR2 YFSETQ. J gave up 7 bases and V 0 bases, and 5 bases lay outside the gene matches. The CDR3 contains 14 residues. The DNA for the CDR3 is TGCGCCAGCAGCTTGGCTAGCGGGACTGGAGAGCAGTACTTC. Translation: CASSLASGTGEQYF.

This clonotype has only a few counts. The chain couples TRBV6-5 to TRBJ2-1, with 11 bases identical to TRBD2. With V trimmed by 6 bases and J by 6 bases, 4 bases remained unmatched. The CDR3 spans 14 residues. Germline lookup yields CDR1 MNHEY and CDR2 SVGAGI. The chain's CDR3 is CASRLGLAANEQFF. The CDR3 nucleotides read TGTGCCAGCAGACTGGGACTAGCGGCCAATGAGCAGTTCTTC.

This clonotype was counted between two and nine times. The V and J genes are TRBV2 and TRBJ2-5, with D perhaps matching TRBD2 (5 bases). The CDR3 consists of 13 residues. The germline V and J ends were trimmed by 5 bases and 6 bases, with 13 bases remaining between them. Per the germline V gene, CDR1 is SNHLY and CDR2 is FYNNEI. The CDR3 sequence: CASSPDGVQTQYF. DNA of the CDR3: TGTGCCAGCAGTCCCGACGGGGTGCAGACCCAGTACTTC.

The chain is built from TRBV20-1 and TRBJ1-1; possibly TRBD1 for D (5 bases). The ends were cut back, 3 bases at V and 3 bases at J, with 20 bases in the middle. The V gene's germline CDR1 is DFQATT and CDR2 SNEGSKA (reference sequence). The CDR3 consists of 16 residues. DNA of the CDR3: TGCAGTGCTAGGAACCCCGGTACGGGGGGAGACACTGAAGCTTTCTTT. This sequence encodes CSARNPGTGGDTEAFF.

With regard to this clonotype: The junction departs from the called germline gene at one end, perhaps through a read error. This chain connects TRBV5-1 to TRBJ2-7; unclear D gene. CDR3 length: 15 residues. From germline, CDR1 is SGHRS and CDR2 YFSETQ. This CDR3 is CARSLAGQEAYEQYF. The CDR3 coding sequence is TGCGCCAGGAGCTTGGCCGGGCAGGAAGCCTACGAGCAGTACTTC.

The rearrangement joins TRBV4-3 to TRBJ2-7, with D possibly being TRBD1 (6 bases). The CDR3 runs to 13 residues. V was trimmed by 8 bases and J by 2 bases, leaving 13 bases between them. The germline gives CDR1 LGHNA, CDR2 YSLEER. The CDR3 DNA is TGCGCCAGCGGTCCAGGGGTAACCTACGAGCAGTACTTC. It is translated as CASGPGVTYEQYF.

This clonotype has more than one count but fewer than ten. V usage is TRBV24-1 and J usage is TRBJ2-7, with D perhaps assigned TRBD1 or TRBD2 (5 bases each). The CDR3 has 12 residues. V lost 2 bases to trimming and J lost 4 bases, with 5 bases between them. The germline V gene has CDR1 KGHDR and CDR2 SFDVKD. CDR3 sequence reads: CATSDWGYEQYF. The DNA of the CDR3 is TGTGCCACCAGTGATTGGGGGTACGAGCAGTACTTC.

The V and J genes are TRBV29-1 and TRBJ1-2, with unresolved D. The CDR3 is made up of 11 amino acids. Germline lookup yields CDR1 SQVTM and CDR2 ANQGSEA. The V end was cut by 4 bases, the J end by 8 bases, with 11 bases between. The CDR3, as DNA: TGCAGCGTTGGCAGTGGCGGGGGCTACACCTTC. Encoded protein: CSVGSGGGYTF. The variable domain in full, with the rest retrieved from reference TRBV29-1 and TRBJ1-2, is SAVISQKPSRDICQRGTSLTIQCQVDSQVTMMFWYRQQPGQSLTLIATANQGSEATYESGFVIDKFPISRPNLTFSTLTVSNMSPEDSSIYLCSVGSGGGYTFGSGTRLTVV.

In this sample, this clonotype turned up once. The CDR3 does not end in the conserved phenylalanine or tryptophan, so this is likely a read error. The DNA is left out, because the CDR3 cannot be placed on it with certainty; the CDR3 is given as TCRdb lists it. The chain uses TRBV11-2 and TRBJ2-5; the table's D call TRBD1 went unverified against the DNA. The CDR3 sequence runs 13 residues, both termini included. In germline, CDR1 is SGHAT, CDR2 FQNNGV. The CDR3: CASSPPFGGRTII.

The chain has TRBV5-1 and TRBJ2-3; 9 bases agree with TRBD2. The CDR3 has 16 residues. The V gene end was trimmed by 1 base and the J gene end by 4 bases; junction bases not matched to a gene: 7. Per the germline V gene, CDR1 is SGHRS and CDR2 is YFSETQ. The CDR3 DNA is TGCGCCAGCAGCTTGATCGGCGGGGGGGCAGCAGATACGCAGTATTTT. As protein: CASSLIGGGAADTQYF.

This sequence joins TRBV27 and TRBJ2-7, with unresolved D. The CDR3 sequence is 11 residues long. The V gene lost 10 bases and the J gene lost 0 bases, with 7 bases spanning the gap. CDR1 and CDR2 (germline): MNHEY, SMNVEV (reference sequence). The DNA of the CDR3 is TGTGCCACCAGACACTCCTACGAGCAGTACTTC. It specifies CATRHSYEQYF.

This clonotype was found a few times. This chain uses TRBV12-3 or TRBV12-4 with TRBJ2-1, with 7 bases fitting TRBD2. Trimming removed 5 bases from V and 5 bases from J; junction bases left unmatched: 12. The CDR3 loop spans 16 amino acids. The CDR3 region has the DNA TGTGCCAGCAGTCCACTGGGGGGAGGGCCTCACAATGAGCAGTTCTTC. Its protein product is CASSPLGGGPHNEQFF.

The chain uses TRBV29-1 and TRBJ2-6, with 11 positions matching TRBD1. The CDR3 is 17 amino acids. Trimming cost V 6 bases and J 2 bases; bases outside gene matches: 9. The germline CDR1 and CDR2 sequences are SQVTM and ANQGSEA. The CDR3 nucleotides read TGCAGCGTCATTCCCGGGACAGGGGGGCCTGGGGCCAACGTCCTGACTTTC. Translation: CSVIPGTGGPGANVLTF.

The CDR3 reads CATSRGRGQETQYF. For the CDR3, the DNA is TGTGCCACCAGCAGAGGCAGGGGCCAAGAGACCCAGTACTTC. The chain links TRBV15 to TRBJ2-5, with D possibly matching TRBD1 (6 bases). Germline CDR1 is LNHNV and CDR2 is YYDKDF (reference sequence). This CDR3 has 14 residues. V dropped 1 base and J dropped 1 base, with 7 bases sitting between them.

The CDR3 DNA reads TGTGCCAGTAGTATGACGGCTGCAATCCATGGCTACACCTTC. Amino acid sequence: CASSMTAAIHGYTF. The rearrangement uses TRBV19 and TRBJ1-2; no definite D call. The CDR3 sequence is 14 residues long. The V gene lost 3 bases and the J gene lost 6 bases, with 14 bases spanning the gap. Per germline, CDR1 LNHDA and CDR2 SQIVND (reference sequence).